This TCR beta chain originates from a study of identical twins. General study points: Cord blood beta clonotypes that were abundant carried fewer insertions, and memory repertoires showed no such trend.

Germline loops: CDR1 DFQATT, CDR2 SNEGSKA (reference sequence). Trimming pared 0 bases from V and 5 bases from J, leaving 20 bases between. The CDR3 runs to 17 residues. Template switching added a universal primer site, and cDNA bore unique molecular identifiers. TCRdb recomputed calls from the 5' RACE reads with MiXCR, one row per CDR3 protein. The sample lists approximately 600,000 distinct CDR3 sequences; roughly 9.9% were seen once. This clonotype was seen more than once but under ten times. The antigen is undetermined. The same sample was also used in a study of yellow fever vaccine responses in identical twins. That study adds: Among the twins, the vaccine T cell response reportedly seemed partly convergent and partly personalized.

The sequence was obtained from a woman in her late teens or twenties in good health. The V gene is TRBV20-1, the J gene TRBJ2-1; weak D call: TRBD1 (5 bases). The specimen sequenced was PBMCs. As DNA, the CDR3 is TGCAGTGCTAGAGACCCTGGGCCAGCCAGGGCCAACAATGAGCAGTTCTTC. This sequence encodes CSARDPGPARANNEQFF.